The 16 T cell receptor beta chains presented below share a single source sample, sequenced in a study of T cell responses to AZD1222 COVID-19 vaccine (dated by TCRdb to the early 2020s). Taken with the paper, the label for time point translates to: baseline before first vaccination. Libraries were constructed by the immunoSEQ multiplex PCR assay. This is the immuneACCESS table as TCRdb keeps it, with only in-frame sequences that have V and J called. A part of the clones is gone; compared with another copy, unresolved V genes explain less than half, and the rest is unexplained. In this sample the table shows fewer than 150,000 clones, about 94% of which occur a single time. Together, the top ten hold roughly 1% of the sample. Specimen: peripheral blood, collected on day 0 of AZD1222 vaccination. Receptors were obtained from an adult in good health.

The chain joins TRBV19 to TRBJ1-1, with a possible D match to TRBD1 (5 bases). The germline V and J ends were trimmed by 5 bases and 1 base, with 17 bases remaining between them. Germline V gene sequence: CDR1 LNHDA, CDR2 SQIVND (reference sequence). The CDR3 is 16 residues long. The DNA for the CDR3 is TGTGCCAGTAGTCCCACCCGGACAAGATGGAACACTGAAGCTTTCTTT. Its protein product is CASSPTRTRWNTEAFF.

The chain employs TRBV11-2 and TRBJ1-3; D perhaps matches TRBD1 (5 bases). Per germline, CDR1 SGHAT and CDR2 FQNNGV. This CDR3 is built from 19 residues. Trimming removed 0 bases from V and 3 bases from J, with 21 bases in between. The CDR3 loop reads CASSLDSYEGILIGNTIYF. The CDR3 coding sequence is TGTGCCAGCAGCTTAGATTCGTATGAGGGGATTCTCATTGGAAACACCATATATTTT.

J is TRBJ2-5 and V is TRBV28; D tentatively fits TRBD1 or TRBD2 (6 bases each). V lost 5 bases and J lost 5, with 12 bases in between. This CDR3 region has 13 residues. Germline-derived CDR1 and CDR2 are MDHEN and SYDVKM. CDR3 residues: CASSGGGLETQYF. For the CDR3, the DNA is TGTGCCAGCAGTGGAGGGGGTTTGGAGACCCAGTACTTC.

This clone was detected only once. The chain combines TRBV25-1 with TRBJ2-5; 8 bases line up with TRBD2. The V and J ends lost 5 bases and 2 bases, in that order; junction bases with no gene match: 7. This CDR3 is built from 15 residues. Germline V gene lookup returns CDR1 MGHDK and CDR2 SYGVNS. Written as DNA, the CDR3 is TGTGCCAGCAGTTTAGCGGGGAGTGCTCAAGAGACCCAGTACTTC. This sequence encodes CASSLAGSAQETQYF.

In its sample, this clone was seen once. The chain combines TRBV14 with TRBJ1-2, with 7 bases aligning to TRBD1. V lost 6 bases to trimming and J lost 8 bases; unmatched junction nucleotides: 6. The CDR3 length is 12 residues. The V gene's germline CDR1 is SGHDN and CDR2 FVKESK. CDR3 sequence (DNA): TGTGCCAGCAGGCGCGACAGGGAGGGCTACACCTTC. Amino acids: CASRRDREGYTF.

The genes are TRBV14 and TRBJ1-5; 7 nucleotides align to TRBD1. The CDR3 is 13 residues long. The V gene's germline CDR1 is SGHDN and CDR2 FVKESK. Trimming at V came to 1 base and at J to 6 bases, leaving 0 bases not matched to a gene. CDR3 sequence reads: CASSQGQGQPQHF. As DNA, the CDR3 is TGTGCCAGCAGCCAAGGACAGGGTCAGCCCCAGCATTTT.

The J gene is TRBJ2-1, the V gene TRBV7-9; possibly TRBD1 for D (6 bases). The germline V gene has CDR1 SEHNR and CDR2 FQNEAQ (reference sequence). This CDR3 is built from 16 residues. V gave up 4 bases and J gave up 0 bases, with 13 bases separating them. CDR3 sequence reads: CASSSRQVTSYNEQFF. CDR3 coding DNA: TGTGCCAGCAGCTCACGACAGGTTACCTCCTACAATGAGCAGTTCTTC. Filled out from reference TRBV7-9 and TRBJ2-1, the complete variable domain reads DTGVSQNPRHKITKRGQNVTFRCDPISEHNRLYWYRQTLGQGPEFLTYFQNEAQLEKSRLLSDRFSAERPKGSFSTLEIQRTEQGDSAMYLCASSSRQVTSYNEQFFGPGTRLTVL.

There are a few counts of this clone. The V call is TRBV27, the J call TRBJ2-7; weak D call: TRBD1 (6 bases). This CDR3 spans 15 amino acids. The germline V gene has CDR1 MNHEY and CDR2 SMNVEV (reference sequence). V was pared by 5 bases and J by 0 bases, with 14 bases between. This CDR3 reads CASSLTGNPSYEQYF. Written as DNA, the CDR3 is TGTGCCAGCAGTCTAACAGGGAACCCCTCCTACGAGCAGTACTTC.

The V and J genes are TRBV6-5 and TRBJ2-1; the match to TRBD2 covers 11 bases. This CDR3 is built from 15 residues. The germline V gene encodes CDR1 MNHEY and CDR2 SVGAGI. The J segment lost 1 base and the V segment lost 6 bases, leaving 2 bases of the junction unmatched. The CDR3 region has the DNA TGTGCCAGCAGGACTAGCGGGGTATCCTACAATGAGCAGTTCTTC. It specifies CASRTSGVSYNEQFF.

The sample holds a few counts of this clone. The chain uses TRBV21-1 and TRBJ1-2. TRBV21-1 constitutes a pseudogene. The CDR3 contains 17 residues. CDR3 residues: CASSLRVGKPINYGYTF. CDR3 coding DNA: TGTGCCAGCAGCCTACGTGTGGGGAAGCCCATTAACTATGGCTACACCTTC.

This chain joins TRBV11-2 and TRBJ2-2; TRBD2 aligns across 8 bases. Germline loops: CDR1 SGHAT, CDR2 FQNNGV. CDR3 size: 14 residues. The V gene end was trimmed by 1 base and the J gene end by 5 bases; junction bases not matched to a gene: 0. The DNA of the CDR3 is TGTGCCAGCAGCTTAGTAGCGGGGACCGGGGAGCTGTTTTTT. This encodes CASSLVAGTGELFF. Drawing the rest from reference TRBV11-2 and TRBJ2-2, the complete variable domain is EAGVAQSPRYKIIEKRQSVAFWCNPISGHATLYWYQQILGQGPKLLIQFQNNGVVDDSQLPKDRFSAERLKGVDSTLKIQPAKLEDSAVYLCASSLVAGTGELFFGEGSRLTVL.

This clone has just a few counts. The V gene is TRBV5-5, the J gene TRBJ2-5, with a weak D call TRBD1 (6 bases). This CDR3 comprises 12 residues. The germline CDR1 and CDR2 sequences are SGHKS and YYEKEE (reference sequence). V lost 6 bases and J lost 5, with 11 bases in between. CDR3 bases: TGTGCCAGCAACTACAGGGATGAGACCCAGTACTTC. Protein product: CASNYRDETQYF.

The chain uses TRBV5-6 and TRBJ2-6; D gene unclear. The CDR3 consists of 14 residues. V lost 2 bases and J lost 2, with 5 bases in between. CDR1 is SGHDT and CDR2 is YYEEEE in the germline V gene. The CDR3 loop is CASSLGTGANVLTF. CDR3 DNA: TGTGCCAGCAGCTTAGGGACTGGGGCCAACGTCCTGACTTTC. Full variable domain (outside the CDR3, taken from reference TRBV5-6 and TRBJ2-6): DAGVTQSPTHLIKTRGQQVTLRCSPKSGHDTVSWYQQALGQGPQFIFQYYEEEERQRGNFPDRFSGHQFPNYSSELNVNALLLGDSALYLCASSLGTGANVLTFGAGSRLTVL.

This sequence joins TRBV19 and TRBJ1-1, with a weak D call TRBD1 (5 bases). There are 15 residues in the CDR3. The ends were cut back, 7 bases at V and 1 base at J, with 16 bases in the middle. Germline lookup yields CDR1 LNHDA and CDR2 SQIVND (reference sequence). CDR3 nucleotides: TGTGCCAGTACCATGGTTAGGGGTCGGAACACTGAAGCTTTCTTT. Translating gives CASTMVRGRNTEAFF.

The chain is built from TRBV2 and TRBJ1-6; no clear D gene. The V end lost 9 bases, the J end lost 9 bases, and 21 bases lay between the germline ends. The CDR3 covers 15 residues. CDR1 and CDR2 from the germline V gene are SNHLY and FYNNEI. CDR3 residues: CASDSGPLVGSPLHF. CDR3 DNA: TGTGCCAGTGATAGTGGACCGTTGGTTGGTTCACCCCTCCACTTT. The variable domain in full, with the rest retrieved from reference TRBV2 and TRBJ1-6, is EPEVTQTPSHQVTQMGQEVILRCVPISNHLYFYWYRQILGQKVEFLVSFYNNEISEKSEIFDDQFSVERPDGSNFTLKIRSTKLEDSAMYFCASDSGPLVGSPLHFGNGTRLTVT.

J is TRBJ1-2 and V is TRBV28; D is unclear. V lost 2 bases and J lost 3, with 7 bases in between. The CDR3 is 13 residues long. CDR1 is MDHEN, CDR2 SYDVKM, per germline. CDR3 DNA sequence: TGTGCCAGCAGTTTACCGGGCGACTATGGCTACACCTTC. Protein product: CASSLPGDYGYTF.